A single sample is the source of the 28 T cell receptor beta chains below, sequenced in a study of T cells in Graves' hyperthyroidism and ophthalmopathy. TCR beta CDR3 sequences were amplified from RNA transcripts. The TCR CDR3 first-round RT-PCR relied on the HTBI primer set. TCRdb redid the calling of the multiplex PCR reads with MiXCR, one entry per CDR3 protein. The sample holds over 500,000 distinct CDR3 sequences, about 16% seen once. Specimen: blood. The receptors originated from a woman younger than 45 with Graves' ophthalmopathy.

The sample holds a few counts of this clonotype. The chain recombines TRBV24-1 with TRBJ2-3; no clear D gene. V was pared by 3 bases and J by 2 bases, with 11 bases between. The germline V gene encodes CDR1 KGHDR and CDR2 SFDVKD. This CDR3 has 15 residues. The CDR3 loop is CATSDKGTATDTQYF. DNA for the CDR3: TGTGCCACCAGTGATAAGGGCACAGCCACAGATACGCAGTATTTT.

This clonotype was counted ten times or more. The chain combines TRBV30 with TRBJ1-3; the D is unclear. CDR1 and CDR2 from the germline V gene are GTSNPN and SVGIG (reference sequence). V lost 3 bases to trimming and J lost 0 bases, with 12 bases between them. The CDR3 spans 15 residues. The CDR3 region is CAWRPPGSSGNTIYF. For the CDR3, the DNA is TGTGCCTGGAGGCCTCCCGGGAGCTCTGGAAACACCATATATTTT. Looking up the rest from reference TRBV30 and TRBJ1-3 gives the full variable domain: SQTIHQWPATLVQPVGSPLSLECTVEGTSNPNLYWYRQAAGRGLQLLFYSVGIGQISSEVPQNLSASRPQDRQFILSSKKLLLSDSGFYLCAWRPPGSSGNTIYFGEGSWLTVV.

This clonotype was found a few times. The chain combines TRBV7-2 with TRBJ2-5; TRBD2 aligns across 7 bases. V shed 2 bases, J shed 1 base, and the junction held 4 bases outside the gene matches. Germline V gives CDR1 SGHTA, CDR2 FQGNSA. CDR3 length: 15 residues. The CDR3 protein is CASSLSSGPQETQYF. CDR3 sequence (DNA): TGTGCCAGCAGCTTATCTAGCGGCCCCCAAGAGACCCAGTACTTC.

This chain connects TRBV28 to TRBJ2-7; 7 bases map to TRBD1. This CDR3 region has 13 residues. V dropped 6 bases and J dropped 0; count of bases not matched to a gene: 2. Germline V gene data show CDR1 as MDHEN and CDR2 as SYDVKM. The chain's CDR3 is CASRQGSSYEQYF. Written as DNA, the CDR3 is TGTGCCAGCAGACAGGGGAGCTCCTACGAGCAGTACTTC.

This clonotype was detected ten times or more. The rearrangement uses TRBV12-3 or TRBV12-4 and TRBJ1-6, with a possible D match to TRBD1 (5 bases). The CDR3 has 16 amino acids. Trimming pared 5 bases from V and 4 bases from J, leaving 15 bases between. The CDR3 loop reads CASSGAGSNYNSPLHF. The CDR3 bases are TGTGCCAGCAGTGGGGCGGGGTCAAATTATAATTCACCCCTCCACTTT.

This clonotype was observed many times. The V gene is TRBV2, the J gene TRBJ2-4, with TRBD1 as a possible D gene (6 bases). The V end was cut by 7 bases, the J end by 0 bases, with 19 bases between. Per the germline V gene, CDR1 is SNHLY and CDR2 is FYNNEI. This CDR3 spans 17 amino acids. Here the CDR3 reads CASTERGSGLAKNIQYF. The CDR3 coding sequence is TGTGCCAGCACCGAGAGGGGGTCGGGATTAGCCAAAAACATTCAGTACTTC.

This clonotype was detected ten times or more. This chain uses TRBV20-1 with TRBJ2-7, with 15 bases that match TRBD2. The V segment lost 5 bases and the J segment 6 bases; nucleotides outside the gene matches: 2. Germline assignment: CDR1 DFQATT and CDR2 SNEGSKA (reference sequence). CDR3 length equals 13 residues. CDR3 sequence: CSAWGLAGGEQYF. The CDR3, as DNA: TGCAGTGCTTGGGGACTAGCGGGAGGCGAGCAGTACTTC.

This clonotype was seen ten or more times. The V call is TRBV5-1, the J call TRBJ1-1; no clear D gene. Deletions cut 4 bases from V and 3 bases from J, with 16 bases between. This CDR3 is 15 amino acids long. Germline CDR1 and CDR2: SGHRS and YFSETQ. The DNA for the CDR3 is TGCGCCAGCAGCACTGAACCGGCGACGGACACTGAAGCTTTCTTT. Translated: CASSTEPATDTEAFF.

This clonotype was seen repeatedly, ten times or more. The chain recombines TRBV3-1 with TRBJ2-4, with D uncertain. The V and J ends lost 2 bases and 5 bases respectively, with 7 bases between them. This CDR3 has 13 residues. Looked up from germline, CDR1 is LGHDT and CDR2 is YNNKEL (reference sequence). The CDR3 protein is CASSQINQNIQYF. The CDR3 nucleotides read TGTGCCAGCAGCCAAATAAACCAAAACATTCAGTACTTC.

This clonotype came up a few times. CDR3 bases: TGCAGTGCGAGACAGGGTAGGAATGAGCAGTTCTTC. Its translation: CSARQGRNEQFF. The chain links TRBV20-1 to TRBJ2-1; 7 nucleotides match TRBD1. Germline lookup yields CDR1 DFQATT and CDR2 SNEGSKA (reference sequence). This CDR3 contains 12 residues. V was pared by 6 bases and J by 7 bases, with 6 bases of the junction left unmatched.

The gene calls are TRBV5-1 and TRBJ2-7; D could derive from TRBD1 or TRBD2 (5 bases each). Trimming cost V 0 bases and J 0 bases, with 16 bases left between them. The germline V gene has CDR1 SGHRS and CDR2 YFSETQ. The CDR3 is 17 residues long. Here the CDR3 DNA reads TGCGCCAGCAGCTTGGGCACTACGGGGCGGAGCTCCTACGAGCAGTACTTC. Its protein product is CASSLGTTGRSSYEQYF.

This clonotype was seen at least ten times. This chain links TRBV2 with TRBJ2-3; 11 positions agree with TRBD2. The CDR3 is made up of 15 amino acids. Germline loops: CDR1 SNHLY, CDR2 FYNNEI. With V trimmed by 5 bases and J by 1 base, 2 bases remained unmatched. Here the CDR3 reads CASSLLAGGTDTQYF. The CDR3 DNA reads TGTGCCAGCAGTTTACTAGCGGGAGGCACAGATACGCAGTATTTT.

This clonotype was detected only a few times. The J gene is TRBJ2-1, the V gene TRBV12-3 or TRBV12-4, with 8 nucleotides matching TRBD1. V trimming: 3 bases; J trimming: 10 bases; junction bases outside the gene matches: 5. The CDR3 contains 13 residues. The CDR3, as DNA: TGTGCCAGCAGTTTGACAGGGGAGGACGAGCAGTTCTTC. Its protein is CASSLTGEDEQFF.

The chain has TRBV9 and TRBJ1-3; tentative D call: TRBD1 (6 bases). This CDR3 is 17 amino acids long. The germline V gene encodes CDR1 SGDLS and CDR2 YYNGEE. V lost 0 bases, J lost 0 bases, and 13 bases lay in between. CDR3 bases: TGTGCCAGCAGCGTAGTGCCAGGGGAGCCCTCTGGAAACACCATATATTTT. This gives the protein CASSVVPGEPSGNTIYF.

This clonotype was observed a few times. V and J are TRBV20-1 and TRBJ2-2; perhaps D is TRBD1 or TRBD2 (5 bases each). Per the germline V gene, CDR1 is DFQATT and CDR2 is SNEGSKA (reference sequence). This CDR3 spans 16 amino acids. V dropped 2 bases and J dropped 1 base, with 14 bases sitting between them. Here the CDR3 reads CSARRRFQGNTGELFF. Written as DNA, the CDR3 is TGCAGTGCTAGAAGGAGGTTTCAGGGGAACACCGGGGAGCTGTTTTTT.

Only a few counts were recorded for this clonotype. J is TRBJ2-4 and V is TRBV7-9; D uncertain. V was pared by 5 bases and J by 12 bases, with 20 bases between. Germline CDR1 is SEHNR and CDR2 is FQNEAQ (reference sequence). There are 14 residues in the CDR3. DNA of the CDR3: TGTGCCAGCAGCAATACTCCGGACCCATCCAATCAGTACTTC. It is translated as CASSNTPDPSNQYF.

The sample holds a few counts of this clonotype. A much larger clone sits a single nucleotide away, making a read error possible. This chain connects TRBV7-2 to TRBJ2-5; 10 nucleotides line up with TRBD2. J gave up 7 bases and V 1 base, and 6 bases lay outside the gene matches. Germline CDR1 reads SGHTA; CDR2 reads FQGNSA. This CDR3 is built from 15 residues. The CDR3: CASSLGSSGSRTQYF. For the CDR3, the DNA is TGTGCCAGCAGCTTAGGGTCTAGCGGGAGTAGGACCCAGTACTTC.

The chain is built from TRBV20-1 and TRBJ2-1; TRBD2 agrees at 10 bases. V lost 0 bases to trimming and J lost 5 bases; unmatched junction nucleotides: 10. Germline assignment: CDR1 DFQATT and CDR2 SNEGSKA (reference sequence). The CDR3 extends over 17 amino acids. DNA of the CDR3: TGCAGTGCTAGAGATGGGCTAGCGGGAGACGGACACAATGAGCAGTTCTTC. It codes for CSARDGLAGDGHNEQFF.

Many counts were recorded for this clonotype. The V call is TRBV6-1, the J call TRBJ2-1, with D maybe TRBD2 (5 bases). The germline V and J ends were trimmed by 7 bases and 1 base, with 8 bases remaining between them. In germline, CDR1 is MNHNS, CDR2 SASEGT. This CDR3 is built from 13 residues. In DNA, the CDR3 is TGTGCCAGCAAGCGGATTTCCTACAATGAGCAGTTCTTC. It translates to CASKRISYNEQFF.

This clonotype was counted only a few times. The chain has TRBV5-5 and TRBJ2-2; maybe TRBD2 (5 bases). V was shortened by 4 bases and J by 3 bases, with 13 bases between the two germline ends. Germline V gene lookup returns CDR1 SGHKS and CDR2 YYEKEE (reference sequence). The CDR3 is made up of 15 amino acids. CDR3 nucleotide sequence: TGTGCCAGCAGCCCGTCGGGGTTGGACACCGGGGAGCTGTTTTTT. Its protein product is CASSPSGLDTGELFF.

This clonotype was seen repeatedly, ten times or more. In nucleotides, the CDR3 is TGCAGTCCTGCCAAGGGAGAGACCCAGTACTTC. Protein product: CSPAKGETQYF. The V and J genes are TRBV20-1 and TRBJ2-5; no definite D call. The CDR3 covers 11 residues. Germline V lookup: CDR1 DFQATT, CDR2 SNEGSKA (reference sequence). V was pared by 8 bases and J by 4 bases, with 11 bases between.

The gene calls are TRBV15 and TRBJ1-5; D unresolved. This CDR3 comprises 16 residues. With 3 bases removed from V and 4 bases from J, the gap between germline ends came to 16 bases. CDR1 is LNHNV and CDR2 is YYDKDF in the germline V gene (reference sequence). The chain's CDR3 is CATSSVGGTQNQPQHF. In DNA, the CDR3 is TGTGCCACCAGCAGTGTGGGAGGAACCCAAAATCAGCCCCAGCATTTT.

The chain recombines TRBV4-3 with TRBJ2-7, with TRBD1 matching over 8 bases. The CDR3 has 14 residues. V was clipped by 3 bases and J by 6 bases; unmatched bases: 7. CDR1 is LGHNA and CDR2 is YSLEER in the germline V gene. This CDR3 is CASSHRTGPSEQYF. As DNA, the CDR3 is TGCGCCAGCAGCCACAGGACAGGGCCCTCCGAGCAGTACTTC.

In its sample, this clonotype was seen many times. The rearrangement joins TRBV7-3 to TRBJ1-1; the D is unclear. The CDR3 is 16 residues long. Trimming shortened V by 2 bases and J by 1 base, and 14 bases separated the two germline ends. CDR1 is SGHTA and CDR2 is FQGTGA in the germline V gene. CDR3 DNA sequence: TGTGCCAGCAGCTTAGGCCCCTACGGGCCGAACACTGAAGCTTTCTTT. Protein: CASSLGPYGPNTEAFF.

This clonotype appeared once. The rearrangement uses TRBV5-6 and TRBJ2-7; 8 bases agree with TRBD2. Trimming at V came to 0 bases and at J to 7 bases, leaving 9 bases not matched to a gene. Germline CDR1 SGHDT, CDR2 YYEEEE. This CDR3 comprises 15 residues. The CDR3, as DNA: TGTGCCAGCAGCTTGGACCCAGCGGGAGTTGGTGAGCAGTACTTC. It encodes CASSLDPAGVGEQYF.

The chain has TRBV19 and TRBJ2-1, with D maybe TRBD2 (6 bases). This CDR3 region has 16 residues. Germline V gene sequence: CDR1 LNHDA, CDR2 SQIVND (reference sequence). V was pared by 7 bases and J by 0 bases, with 16 bases between. The CDR3 sequence: CASIRTNSSSYNEQFF. As DNA, the CDR3 is TGTGCCAGTATCCGGACTAACTCAAGCTCCTACAATGAGCAGTTCTTC.

This clonotype was observed at least ten times. The rearrangement joins TRBV20-1 to TRBJ2-7, with a weak D call TRBD2 (6 bases). Trimming stripped 1 base from V and 5 bases from J, with 12 bases between. Looked up from germline, CDR1 is DFQATT and CDR2 is SNEGSKA (reference sequence). This CDR3 has 13 residues. The DNA of the CDR3 is TGCAGTGCTAGAGGAAAGGGAGGCAACGAGCAGTACTTC. This gives the protein CSARGKGGNEQYF.

This chain joins TRBV19 and TRBJ1-5; D gene unclear. V was cut by 6 bases and J by 0 bases, with 12 bases left in between. The CDR3 runs 15 residues. Germline loops: CDR1 LNHDA, CDR2 SQIVND (reference sequence). CDR3 amino acids: CASRVQAYSNQPQHF. CDR3 coding DNA: TGTGCCAGTAGGGTCCAGGCTTATAGCAATCAGCCCCAGCATTTT.